This T cell receptor (beta chain) was retrieved from a study of cytomegalovirus exposure and HLA in healthy donors. A multiplex PCR was run with 60 Vbeta primers and 13 Jbeta primers. Profiling relied on immunoSEQ multiplex PCR, and the TCRdb table lists in-frame clones only, not all of them. The table includes a few hundred thousand clones, approximately 84% detected once. CDR1 and CDR2 from the germline V gene are SGHNT and YYREEE (reference sequence). CDR3 length equals 13 residues. V was cut by 4 bases and J by 3 bases, with 10 bases left in between. V and J are TRBV5-4 and TRBJ1-1, with D possibly being TRBD1 (6 bases). The receptor comes from a woman between 35 and 50 years old in good health and CMV-seropositive. Sequencing was performed on PBMCs. The CDR3 DNA sequence: TGTGCCAGCAGCGCCCAGGGGTACACTGAAGCTTTCTTT. Amino acids: CASSAQGYTEAFF.